The present TCR beta chain was sequenced within a study of OX40 agonist ivuxolimab in advanced cancers. Study at large: Three individuals attained partial responses, comprising one hepatocellular carcinoma case and two cutaneous melanoma cases.

CDR3 length equals 15 residues. The trim removed 4 bases at V and 6 bases at J, leaving 8 bases unmatched. The germline V gene has CDR1 SGHNT and CDR2 YYREEE (reference sequence). The repertoire was sequenced with immunoSEQ multiplex PCR; TCRdb's copy has only in-frame clones and lacks some. Among over 50,000 clones listed, almost 85% were seen once. This chain connects TRBV5-4 to TRBJ1-5, with 9 bases lining up with TRBD1. Here the sequenced sample was CD4+ or CD8+ T cells sorted from blood, taken in a trial of the OX40 agonist ivuxolimab. The receptor comes from an adult with an advanced solid tumor such as melanoma, head and neck, liver or kidney cancer. The CDR3 DNA is TGTGCCAGCAGCCAGGGACAGGGCGAAGGTCAGCCCCAGCATTTT. This gives the protein CASSQGQGEGQPQHF.